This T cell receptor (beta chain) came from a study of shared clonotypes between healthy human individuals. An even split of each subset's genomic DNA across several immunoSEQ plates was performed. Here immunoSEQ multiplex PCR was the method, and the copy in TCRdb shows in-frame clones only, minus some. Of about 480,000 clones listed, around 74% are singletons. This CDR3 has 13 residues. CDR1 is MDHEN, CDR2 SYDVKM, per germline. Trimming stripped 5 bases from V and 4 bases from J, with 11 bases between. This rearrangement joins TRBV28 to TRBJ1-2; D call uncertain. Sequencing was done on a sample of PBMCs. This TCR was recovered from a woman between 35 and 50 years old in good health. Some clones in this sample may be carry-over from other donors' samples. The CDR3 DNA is TGTGCCAGCAGTATTACGGGCACCTATGGCTACACCTTC. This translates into CASSITGTYGYTF.